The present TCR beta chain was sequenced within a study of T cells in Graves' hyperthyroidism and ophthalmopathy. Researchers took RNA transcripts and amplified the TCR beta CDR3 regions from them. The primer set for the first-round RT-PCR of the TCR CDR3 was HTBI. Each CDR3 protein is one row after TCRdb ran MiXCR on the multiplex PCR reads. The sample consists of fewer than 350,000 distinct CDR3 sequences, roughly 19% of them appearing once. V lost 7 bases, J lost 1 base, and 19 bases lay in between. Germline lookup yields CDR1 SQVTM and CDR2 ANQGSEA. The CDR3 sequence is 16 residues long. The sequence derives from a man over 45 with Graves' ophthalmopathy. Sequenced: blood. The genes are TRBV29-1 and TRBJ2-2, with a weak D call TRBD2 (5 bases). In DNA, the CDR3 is TGCAGCGCCCGCTCCCCTTTCGGGGAGAACACCGGGGAGCTGTTTTTT. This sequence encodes CSARSPFGENTGELFF.